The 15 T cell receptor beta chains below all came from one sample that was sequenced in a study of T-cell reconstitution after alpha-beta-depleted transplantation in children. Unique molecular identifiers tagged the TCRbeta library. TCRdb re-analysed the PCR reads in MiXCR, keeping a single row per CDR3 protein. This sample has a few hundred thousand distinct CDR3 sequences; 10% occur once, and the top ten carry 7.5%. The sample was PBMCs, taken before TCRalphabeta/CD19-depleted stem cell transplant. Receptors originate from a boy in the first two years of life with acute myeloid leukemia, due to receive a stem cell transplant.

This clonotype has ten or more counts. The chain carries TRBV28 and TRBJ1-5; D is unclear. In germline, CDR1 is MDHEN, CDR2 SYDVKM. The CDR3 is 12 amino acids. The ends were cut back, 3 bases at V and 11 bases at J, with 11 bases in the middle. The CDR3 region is CASSFEPVAQHF. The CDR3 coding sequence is TGTGCCAGCAGTTTTGAACCCGTGGCCCAGCATTTT.

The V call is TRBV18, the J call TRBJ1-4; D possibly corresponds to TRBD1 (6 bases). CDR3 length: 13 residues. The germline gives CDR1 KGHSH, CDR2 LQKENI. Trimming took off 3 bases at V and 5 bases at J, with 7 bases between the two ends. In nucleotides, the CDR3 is TGTGCCAGCTCACCTGGACAGAATGAAAAACTGTTTTTT. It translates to CASSPGQNEKLFF.

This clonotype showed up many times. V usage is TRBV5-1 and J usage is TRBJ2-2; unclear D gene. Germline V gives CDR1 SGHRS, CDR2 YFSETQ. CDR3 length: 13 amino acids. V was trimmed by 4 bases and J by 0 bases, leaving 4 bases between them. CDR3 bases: TGCGCCAGCAGCCAAGCGAACACCGGGGAGCTGTTTTTT. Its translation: CASSQANTGELFF.

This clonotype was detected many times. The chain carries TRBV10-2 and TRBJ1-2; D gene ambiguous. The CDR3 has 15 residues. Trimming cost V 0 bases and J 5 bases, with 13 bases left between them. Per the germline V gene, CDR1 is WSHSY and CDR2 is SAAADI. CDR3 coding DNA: TGCGCCAGCAGTGAGTCGACTCTTATTACATATGGCTACACCTTC. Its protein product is CASSESTLITYGYTF.

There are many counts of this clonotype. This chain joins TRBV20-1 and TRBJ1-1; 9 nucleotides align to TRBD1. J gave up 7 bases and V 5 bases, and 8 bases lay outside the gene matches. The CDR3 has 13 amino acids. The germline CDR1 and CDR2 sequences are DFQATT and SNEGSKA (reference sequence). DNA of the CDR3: TGCAGTGCTTCCGGGACAGGGATATATGAAGCTTTCTTT. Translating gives CSASGTGIYEAFF.

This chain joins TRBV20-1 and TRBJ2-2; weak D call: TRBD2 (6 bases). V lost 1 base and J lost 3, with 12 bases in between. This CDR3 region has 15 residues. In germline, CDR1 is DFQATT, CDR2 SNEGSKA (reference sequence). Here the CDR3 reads CSARGRAGYTGELFF. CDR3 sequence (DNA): TGCAGTGCTAGAGGGAGGGCAGGGTACACCGGGGAGCTGTTTTTT.

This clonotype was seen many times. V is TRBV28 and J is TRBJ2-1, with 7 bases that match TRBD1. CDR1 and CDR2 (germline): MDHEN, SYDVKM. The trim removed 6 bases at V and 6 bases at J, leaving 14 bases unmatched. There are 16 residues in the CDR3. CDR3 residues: CASSRYRQGPLNEQFF. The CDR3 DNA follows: TGTGCCAGCAGCCGCTACCGACAGGGTCCCCTCAATGAGCAGTTCTTC. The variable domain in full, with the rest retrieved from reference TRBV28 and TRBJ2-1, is DVKVTQSSRYLVKRTGEKVFLECVQDMDHENMFWYRQDPGLGLRLIYFSYDVKMKEKGDIPEGYSVSREKKERFSLILESASTNQTSMYLCASSRYRQGPLNEQFFGPGTRLTVL.

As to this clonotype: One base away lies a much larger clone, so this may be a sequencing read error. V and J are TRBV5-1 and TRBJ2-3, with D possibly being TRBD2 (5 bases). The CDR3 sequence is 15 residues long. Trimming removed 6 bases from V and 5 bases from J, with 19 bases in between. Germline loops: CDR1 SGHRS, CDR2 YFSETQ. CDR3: CASTEGGGLVDTQYF. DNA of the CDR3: TGCGCCAGCACCGAGGGCGGCGGGCTGGTAGATACGCAGTATTTT.

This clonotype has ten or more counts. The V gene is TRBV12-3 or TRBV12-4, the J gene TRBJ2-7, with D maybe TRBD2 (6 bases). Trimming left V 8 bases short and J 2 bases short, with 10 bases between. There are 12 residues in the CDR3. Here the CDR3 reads CASSEGPYEQYF. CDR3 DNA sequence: TGTGCCAGCTCGGAGGGTCCCTACGAGCAGTACTTC.

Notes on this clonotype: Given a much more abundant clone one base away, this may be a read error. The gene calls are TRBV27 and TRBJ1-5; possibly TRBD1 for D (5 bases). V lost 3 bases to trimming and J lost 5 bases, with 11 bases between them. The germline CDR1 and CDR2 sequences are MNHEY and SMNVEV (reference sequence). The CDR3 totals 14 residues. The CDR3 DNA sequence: TGTGCCAGCAGTTTCTGGGGGATAGATCAGCCCCAGCATTTT. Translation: CASSFWGIDQPQHF.

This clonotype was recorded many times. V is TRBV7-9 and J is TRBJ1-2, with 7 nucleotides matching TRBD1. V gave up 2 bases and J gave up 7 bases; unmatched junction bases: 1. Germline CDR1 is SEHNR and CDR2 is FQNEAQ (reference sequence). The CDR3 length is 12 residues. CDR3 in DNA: TGTGCCAGCAGCTTACCAGGGGGTGGCTACACCTTC. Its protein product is CASSLPGGGYTF.

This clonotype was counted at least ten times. CDR3 DNA: TGTGCCAGCAGTCTCGGCCCGATGGGGTCCTACGAGCAGTACTTC. It is translated as CASSLGPMGSYEQYF. The V call is TRBV6-5, the J call TRBJ2-7; the D is unclear. Trimming left V 5 bases short and J 1 base short, with 15 bases between. Per the germline V gene, CDR1 is MNHEY and CDR2 is SVGAGI. The CDR3 contains 15 residues.

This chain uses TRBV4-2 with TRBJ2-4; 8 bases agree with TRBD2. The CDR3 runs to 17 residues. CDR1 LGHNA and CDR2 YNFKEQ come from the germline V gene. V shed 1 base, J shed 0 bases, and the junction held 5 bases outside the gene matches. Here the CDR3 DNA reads TGTGCCAGCAGCCAAGGACTAGCGCCTTTAGCCAAAAACATTCAGTACTTC. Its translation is CASSQGLAPLAKNIQYF.

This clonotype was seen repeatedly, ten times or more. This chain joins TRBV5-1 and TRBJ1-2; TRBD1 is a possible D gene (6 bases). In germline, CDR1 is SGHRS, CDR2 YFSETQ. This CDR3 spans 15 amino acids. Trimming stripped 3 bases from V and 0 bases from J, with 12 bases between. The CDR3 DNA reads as TGCGCCAGCAGCTCAACAGGGAGCCCTAACTATGGCTACACCTTC. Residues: CASSSTGSPNYGYTF.

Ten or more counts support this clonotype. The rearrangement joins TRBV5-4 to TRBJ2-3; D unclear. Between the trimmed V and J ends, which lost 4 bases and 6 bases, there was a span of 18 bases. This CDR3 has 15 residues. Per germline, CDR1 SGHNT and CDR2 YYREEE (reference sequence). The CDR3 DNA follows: TGTGCCAGCAGCCCCTCCTTGGTCCCAAGGGATACGCAGTATTTT. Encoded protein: CASSPSLVPRDTQYF.